This passage covers 18 T cell receptor beta chains from one sample sequenced in a study of high-grade serous ovarian cancer treatment subgroups. Tumor samples were taken before definitive surgery or chemotherapy. The data were produced by immunoSEQ multiplex PCR, yet TCRdb's version contains in-frame clones alone and is incomplete. There are approximately 980 clones in the sample; 60% to 75% occur only once, and roughly a tenth lies in the top ten. The sample was tumor tissue. These receptors came from a human donor with high-grade serous ovarian cancer.

The chain combines TRBV11-2 with TRBJ2-7, with D maybe TRBD1 (6 bases). Germline CDR1 is SGHAT and CDR2 is FQNNGV. The CDR3 runs 15 residues. Trimming removed 1 base at V and 0 bases at J, with 10 bases between. For the CDR3, the DNA is TGTGCCAGCAGCTTAGTCCCAGGGGACTCCTACGAGCAGTACTTC. Its translation: CASSLVPGDSYEQYF.

The chain carries TRBV12-5 and TRBJ2-4; D unresolved. The CDR3 covers 16 residues. CDR1 is LGHNT, CDR2 FRNRAP, per germline. V was clipped by 1 base and J by 2 bases, with 12 bases between them. The chain's CDR3 is CASGLGLPGSKNIQYF. As DNA, the CDR3 is TGTGCTAGTGGTTTGGGACTCCCGGGCTCCAAAAACATTCAGTACTTC.

The gene calls are TRBV14 and TRBJ2-2; D not certain. The CDR3 covers 12 residues. Germline values: CDR1 SGHDN, CDR2 FVKESK. Trimming pared 1 base from V and 7 bases from J, leaving 4 bases between. The CDR3 loop reads CASSQVYGELFF. The CDR3 region has the DNA TGTGCCAGCAGCCAAGTTTACGGGGAGCTGTTTTTT.

The genes are TRBV10-3 and TRBJ2-3, with 7 bases matching TRBD2. V gave up 8 bases and J gave up 5 bases; unmatched junction bases: 13. The germline gives CDR1 ENHRY, CDR2 SYGVKD. The CDR3 is 15 amino acids. The DNA for the CDR3 is TGTGCCATCGCGCCGGAAGTGGGCGGGGGAGATACGCAGTATTTT. This translates into CAIAPEVGGGDTQYF.

The V and J genes are TRBV18 and TRBJ2-7; D perhaps matches TRBD1 (6 bases). Germline CDR1 reads KGHSH; CDR2 reads LQKENI. The V and J ends lost 3 bases and 2 bases respectively, with 14 bases between them. This CDR3 contains 15 residues. The CDR3 DNA is TGTGCCAGCTCACCTCCAGGGGCCCTTACCTACGAGCAGTACTTC. It codes for CASSPPGALTYEQYF.

The chain joins TRBV11-1 to TRBJ1-3; D unresolved. CDR3 length: 16 residues. Germline V lookup: CDR1 SGHAT, CDR2 FQDESV (reference sequence). The ends were cut back, 4 bases at V and 0 bases at J, with 13 bases in the middle. The CDR3 DNA follows: TGTGCCAGCAGCTACCTTGTTGCCTCCTCTGGAAACACCATATATTTT. It translates to CASSYLVASSGNTIYF.

This clone has just a few counts. J is TRBJ2-7 and V is TRBV7-2, with 11 bases identical to TRBD1. V was clipped by 5 bases and J by 3 bases; unmatched bases: 3. CDR1 and CDR2 from the germline V gene are SGHTA and FQGNSA. CDR3 size: 14 residues. The CDR3 DNA reads TGTGCCAGCAGCGCGGGGACAGGGGGCTACGAGCAGTACTTC. Protein sequence: CASSAGTGGYEQYF.

This clone was seen a handful of times. The chain carries TRBV7-6 and TRBJ1-2; perhaps TRBD1 as D (6 bases). The CDR3 contains 14 residues. Between the trimmed V and J ends, which lost 4 bases and 2 bases, there was a span of 11 bases. CDR1 and CDR2 from the germline V gene are SGHVS and FNYEAQ. Here the CDR3 DNA reads TGTGCCAGCAGCTCCGAGGGGGGAAACTATGGCTACACCTTC. As protein: CASSSEGGNYGYTF.

J is TRBJ1-2 and V is TRBV13, with no clear D. The germline gives CDR1 PRHDT, CDR2 FYEKMQ (reference sequence). The CDR3 length is 14 residues. V was shortened by 7 bases and J by 2 bases, with 14 bases between the two germline ends. The DNA of the CDR3 is TGTGCCAGCACCAAAAGGCAGCGCAACTATGGCTACACCTTC. It is translated as CASTKRQRNYGYTF.

The CDR3: CAWNERPVTEAFF. CDR3 nucleotide sequence: TGTGCCTGGAACGAGAGACCGGTGACTGAAGCTTTCTTT. The chain joins TRBV30 to TRBJ1-1; D is unclear. The ends were cut back, 4 bases at V and 5 bases at J, with 14 bases in the middle. CDR3 size: 13 residues. CDR1 is GTSNPN and CDR2 is SVGIG in the germline V gene (reference sequence).

The chain recombines TRBV2 with TRBJ1-5, with 7 positions matching TRBD1. J lost 5 bases, V lost 6 bases, and 4 bases had no gene match. This CDR3 has 13 residues. Germline loops: CDR1 SNHLY, CDR2 FYNNEI. CDR3 residues: CASRRQGDQPQHF. The CDR3 DNA follows: TGTGCCAGCAGGAGGCAGGGGGATCAGCCCCAGCATTTT.

This chain's CDR3 is CASSELANTEAFF. The CDR3 region has the DNA TGTGCCAGCAGTGAACTGGCCAACACTGAAGCTTTCTTT. The chain employs TRBV2 and TRBJ1-1, with D uncertain. V was pared by 2 bases and J by 2 bases, with 6 bases between. CDR3 length: 13 amino acids. CDR1 and CDR2 from the germline V gene are SNHLY and FYNNEI. The full variable domain, rest sourced from reference TRBV2 and TRBJ1-1, is EPEVTQTPSHQVTQMGQEVILRCVPISNHLYFYWYRQILGQKVEFLVSFYNNEISEKSEIFDDQFSVERPDGSNFTLKIRSTKLEDSAMYFCASSELANTEAFFGQGTRLTVV.

The chain joins TRBV7-2 to TRBJ2-1; 9 nucleotides line up with TRBD2. With 1 base clipped from V and 5 bases from J, the junction kept 6 bases outside the gene matches. This CDR3 is 16 amino acids long. Germline V gene sequence: CDR1 SGHTA, CDR2 FQGNSA. CDR3 region: CASSLGLAGRDNEQFF. The CDR3 nucleotides read TGTGCCAGCAGCTTAGGGCTAGCGGGAAGGGACAATGAGCAGTTCTTC.

The chain links TRBV5-6 to TRBJ1-2; maybe TRBD1 (6 bases). The CDR3 consists of 14 residues. The germline gives CDR1 SGHDT, CDR2 YYEEEE. V shed 1 base and J shed 6 bases, with 13 bases lying between them. CDR3 coding DNA: TGTGCCAGCAGCTTGCTGGGGGGCGCGGATGGCTACACCTTC. Amino acids: CASSLLGGADGYTF.

The rearrangement joins TRBV19 to TRBJ1-1; weak D call: TRBD1 (6 bases). Trimming took 1 base from V and 5 from J, leaving 14 bases between them. The CDR3 is 15 amino acids. CDR1 is LNHDA and CDR2 is SQIVND in the germline V gene (reference sequence). The chain's CDR3 is CASSIGRGALTEAFF. The CDR3 DNA reads TGTGCCAGTAGTATAGGTCGGGGGGCTCTTACTGAAGCTTTCTTT.

The chain recombines TRBV7-9 with TRBJ2-7, with D perhaps TRBD1 or TRBD2 (5 bases each). This CDR3 is built from 14 residues. The V end lost 1 base, the J end lost 2 bases, and 9 bases lay between the germline ends. The germline CDR1 and CDR2 sequences are SEHNR and FQNEAQ (reference sequence). The CDR3 region is CASSLDQGPYEQYF. Here the CDR3 DNA reads TGTGCCAGCAGCTTAGACCAGGGACCCTACGAGCAGTACTTC.

This clone was seen a handful of times. The V and J genes are TRBV6-4 and TRBJ2-7; perhaps TRBD1 as D (5 bases). The CDR3 is 12 residues long. Germline CDR1 MRHNA, CDR2 SNTAGT. Trimming took 11 bases from V and 3 from J, leaving 14 bases between them. The DNA of the CDR3 is TGTGCCCCCTCCAGGGTGTTCTACGAGCAGTACTTC. This gives the protein CAPSRVFYEQYF.

This CDR3 reads CASSWGRNYEQYF. The CDR3 nucleotides are TGCGCCAGCAGCTGGGGGAGGAACTACGAGCAGTACTTC. The chain is built from TRBV5-1 and TRBJ2-7; maybe TRBD2 (6 bases). This CDR3 has 13 residues. Between the trimmed V and J ends, which lost 3 bases and 3 bases, there was a span of 10 bases. From germline, CDR1 is SGHRS and CDR2 YFSETQ.